This T cell receptor beta chain originates from a study of metastatic and nonmetastatic thyroid tumors. Study in general: Both malignant and benign thyroid patients supplied peripheral blood and tumor or nodule tissue samples, across which the repertoires of these patients were then compared.

The CDR3 contains 14 residues. Per germline, CDR1 LGHDT and CDR2 YNNKEL (reference sequence). Trimming left V 4 bases short and J 3 bases short, with 12 bases between. Patients had received no treatment of any kind before thyroid surgery. This clone was recorded at least ten times. No antigen is known for it. Original analysis: A classifier of distant metastasis in papillary thyroid cancer was built from CDR3 differences (across clinicopathological groups). TCRdb reassembled clones from the PCR reads with MiXCR. TCRdb, rather than the study authors, made the V and J calls. The top ten hold around 9.2% of the sample, which has more than 70,000 clones, 7.5% to 9% seen once. Findings of the study overall: Reportedly, malignant thyroid tumors had significantly higher TCR beta diversity than benign nodules, in blood and tumor.

The origin of this receptor is a female donor with papillary thyroid cancer or a benign thyroid nodule (not recorded which). Some clones in this sample may be carry-over from other donors' samples. The specimen was blood. The rearrangement joins TRBV3-1 to TRBJ2-5, with D perhaps matching TRBD1 (6 bases). The CDR3 here is CASSRPGTKETQYF. CDR3 in DNA: TGTGCCAGCAGCCGCCCCGGGACAAAAGAGACCCAGTACTTC.